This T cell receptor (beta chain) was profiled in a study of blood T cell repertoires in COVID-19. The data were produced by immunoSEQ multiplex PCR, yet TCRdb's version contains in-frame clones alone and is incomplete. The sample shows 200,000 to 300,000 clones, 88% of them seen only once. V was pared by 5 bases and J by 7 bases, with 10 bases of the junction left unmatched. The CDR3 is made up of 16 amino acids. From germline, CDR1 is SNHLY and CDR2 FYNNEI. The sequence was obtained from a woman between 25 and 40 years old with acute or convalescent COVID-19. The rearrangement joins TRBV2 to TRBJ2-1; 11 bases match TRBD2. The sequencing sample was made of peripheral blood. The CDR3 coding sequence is TGTGCCAGCAGTTCCCGAACTAGCGGGAGATCAAATGAGCAGTTCTTC. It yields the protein CASSSRTSGRSNEQFF.